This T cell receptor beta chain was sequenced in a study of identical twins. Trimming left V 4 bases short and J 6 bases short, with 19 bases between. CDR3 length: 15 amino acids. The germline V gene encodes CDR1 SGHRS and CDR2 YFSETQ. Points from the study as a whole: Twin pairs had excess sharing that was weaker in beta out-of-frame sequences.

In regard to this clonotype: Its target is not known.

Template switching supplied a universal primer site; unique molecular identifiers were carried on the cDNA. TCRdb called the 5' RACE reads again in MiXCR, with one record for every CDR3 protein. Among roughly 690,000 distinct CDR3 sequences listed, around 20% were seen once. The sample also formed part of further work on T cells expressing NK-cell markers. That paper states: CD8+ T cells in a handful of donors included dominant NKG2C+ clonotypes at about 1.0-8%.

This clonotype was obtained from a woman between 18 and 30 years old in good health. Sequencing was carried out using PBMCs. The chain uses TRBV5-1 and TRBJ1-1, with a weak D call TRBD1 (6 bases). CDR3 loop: CASSPLGRGGPEAFF. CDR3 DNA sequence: TGCGCCAGCAGCCCCCTAGGGAGGGGGGGCCCTGAAGCTTTCTTT.